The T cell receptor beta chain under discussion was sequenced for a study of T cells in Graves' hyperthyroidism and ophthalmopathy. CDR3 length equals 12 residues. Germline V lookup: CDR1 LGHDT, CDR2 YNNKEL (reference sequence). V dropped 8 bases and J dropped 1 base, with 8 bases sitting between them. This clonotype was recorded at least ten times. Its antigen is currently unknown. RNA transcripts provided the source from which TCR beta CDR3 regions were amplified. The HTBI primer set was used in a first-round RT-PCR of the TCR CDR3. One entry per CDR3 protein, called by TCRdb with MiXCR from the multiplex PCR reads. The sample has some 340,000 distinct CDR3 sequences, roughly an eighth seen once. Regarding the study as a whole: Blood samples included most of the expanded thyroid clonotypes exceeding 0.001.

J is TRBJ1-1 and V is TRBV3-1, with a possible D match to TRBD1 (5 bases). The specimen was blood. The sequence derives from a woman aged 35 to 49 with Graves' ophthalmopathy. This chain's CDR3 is CASQGSNTEAFF. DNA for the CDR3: TGTGCCAGCCAGGGATCGAACACTGAAGCTTTCTTT.